The clone carrying this T cell receptor beta chain was seen more than once but under ten times. This record comes from a study of blood T cell repertoires in COVID-19. Assay: immunoSEQ multiplex PCR; the TCRdb copy retains only in-frame clones and omits some. The table has roughly 400,000 clones, about 88% seen once. The sample consisted of PBMCs or T cells enriched from blood (not recorded which). The sequence came from a woman younger than 35 who had been exposed to COVID-19.

The CDR3 DNA reads TGCGCCAGCAGCCAAGATTTCGGGGAATACTCACCCCTCCACTTT. This codes for CASSQDFGEYSPLHF. The genes are TRBV4-3 and TRBJ1-6; D is unresolved. The germline V gene encodes CDR1 LGHNA and CDR2 YSLEER. V was shortened by 0 bases and J by 10 bases, with 13 bases between the two germline ends. This CDR3 is built from 15 residues.